This paragraph reports one T cell receptor (beta chain). It lacks a known antigen. The input lacks base qualities; no much larger clone sits a single base away. The sample is drawn from a study of cytomegalovirus exposure and HLA in healthy donors (dated 2017 in TCRdb). With regard to the full study: An earlier analysis of several hundred of the donors reported 250 to 300 Gb of sequence data and 117 million unique TCR beta sequences obtained from about 180 million T cells. Around 300 gigabases of sequencing data and tens of millions of unique TCR sequences were included in an early release covering about 600 HLA-typed donors. Of the 300 to 500 genotyped donors, 80% to 90% were placed in the genetic ancestry cluster associated with self-reported Caucasian donors. The study aimed to test whether signatures of past pathogen exposure could be identified by cataloging public T cell receptors. The study profiled the T cell repertoires of hundreds of subjects by immunosequencing and related them to cytomegalovirus serostatus. In addition to the first cohort of 666 subjects, a separate validation cohort of around 110 different subjects was used. The study combined high-throughput TCR immunosequencing, statistical association of individual TCRs with disease status, and machine learning to predict cytomegalovirus infection status. A later analysis re-analyzed previously published TCR beta repertoires from 500 to 700 donors and added high-resolution HLA genotyping to study TCR occurrence patterns. The later analysis used no new phenotypic data to find candidate immune exposures, relying instead on TCR beta sequences and their occurrence across donors. To decide whether each TCR beta V gene segment behaved as functional or pseudogenic, an earlier analysis of some 540 of the donors relied on high-throughput TCR beta sequencing. Alongside the repertoire data, information on donor age, sex, ethnicity and CMV serostatus was compiled. A later genetic analysis took genome-wide SNP genotypes for about 55% of the 666 donors and used that subset as a discovery cohort. Every discovery cohort repertoire had been produced on one sequencing platform. Class I and class II HLA loci were covered by the typing at four-digit resolution. Typing coverage differed by locus: A, B, C, DRB1 and DQB1 were typed in about 620-630 donors, DQA1 in approximately 520, DPA1 in 606, and DPB1 in 472. About five DR-DQ haplotypes were treated as single units for association and clustering because of strong linkage in the cohort. On average, roughly 240,000 unique TCR beta nucleotide sequences were sequenced per donor among several hundred genotyped donors of the cohort, with roughly 18% of those sequences being non-productive.

The CDR3 sequence holds 13 residues, the cysteine and phenylalanine included. Here the CDR3 DNA is all that survives: 39 bases in frame from base 1. The junction carries 13 bases between V and J, which are trimmed by 8 bases and 3 bases respectively. The germline V gene specifies MGHDK as CDR1 and SYGVNS as CDR2. The paper as a whole reports these results and caveats: When HLA alleles, especially DR and DQ, strongly co-occurred, attributing TCR associations to individual alleles was difficult. According to the authors, the approach could potentially be generalized to other disease states and immunological phenotypes. A cluster of highly shared sequence variants was judged likely to be a technical artifact of the sequencing pipeline. In a later analysis, TCR association rates were found to vary across HLA loci, with the most associated TCRs seen for DRB1 alleles and the fewest for HLA-C alleles. In a later analysis, 16,951 TCR beta sequences were associated with specific HLA alleles at a false discovery rate of 0.05. Linkage disequilibrium might explain the correlated functional status among segregating V segments, but an unknown experimental factor could not be ruled out. Fewer than 20 rarely observed V segments, including chromosome 9 orphons, were excluded from the earlier analysis of approximately 500 of the donors because counts were too low. The 87-base-pair reads could not distinguish some IMGT-functional V segments, including TRBV6-2 and TRBV6-3, so those segments were excluded. A total of 150 to 200 TCR beta chains were listed by the study as associated with cytomegalovirus. A later analysis found that HLA-associated TCR beta chains were more clonally expanded and had lower generation probabilities than equally common non-associated chains. In a later genetic analysis, fewer N-insertions in productive TCRs were reported among donors in an Asian-associated ancestry cluster than the roughly 640-donor mean. The only immune exposure information available for the cohort was CMV serostatus. A further reported finding was that TCR beta sequences accurately predicted the HLA-A and HLA-B alleles for most subjects in the first cohort. Across donors, most TCR sequences were observed very rarely, whereas some public TCRs were present in many individuals. Three of the identified cytomegalovirus-associated TCR beta chains were confirmed in vitro to be specific for cytomegalovirus antigens. A later analysis reported that several top co-occurrence clusters appeared linked to parvovirus B19, influenza, CMV and Epstein-Barr virus. A later analysis found that most CMV-associated TCR beta chains appeared HLA-restricted, with HLA associations seemingly driven largely by CMV exposure. Sequencing depth was assumed to be roughly uniform across donors in the presence/absence analyses, though that assumption may not hold. Only TCR beta chains were sequenced in this cohort, and the absence of alpha or paired-chain data limited detectable features. An earlier analysis of around 600 of the donors showed that most TCR beta V segments appeared in productive rearrangements either about 90% or about 30% of the time, which broadly matched IMGT annotations. In a later genetic analysis, a missense DCLRE1C variant was associated with V-gene and J-gene trimming of TCR beta chains, and the association was replicated in an independent cohort. Because some donors lacked HLA typing at each locus, the association tests relied only on the typed subset. The classifier was reported to diagnose cytomegalovirus status with high specificity and sensitivity in both the original and validation cohorts.

Receptor libraries were prepared by the immunoSEQ multiplex PCR assay. A mixture of 60 forward primers for TCR Vbeta segments and 13 reverse primers for TCR Jbeta segments was used in the multiplex PCR. Amplification of the CDR3 region of rearranged TCR beta genes was performed with a multiplex PCR assay on genomic DNA. The amplified TCR beta libraries were sequenced on the Illumina HiSeq System as 87-base-pair reads. From the authors' description of their analysis: A later analysis counted around 72 million unique TCR beta chains across the roughly 700 repertoires, and roughly 10 million of these chains were shared by at least two donors. To remove PCR and sequencing errors, raw reads were error-corrected and collapsed into unique sequences using a nearest-neighbor algorithm that merged closely related sequences. V, D and J gene segments were assigned by aligning CDR3 sequences to IMGT reference sequences. For a sequence to be retained, a match of at least six nucleotides was required to both a V gene segment and a J gene segment. Rearrangements were classified as productive when the CDR3 lacked stop codons and remained in frame with V and J, and all other rearrangements were classified as non-productive. CDR3 was defined according to IMGT convention as the region running from the second conserved V-encoded cysteine to the conserved J-encoded phenylalanine. The earlier analysis of around 640 of the donors excluded sequences that lacked an unambiguous match to a single V gene segment. In an earlier analysis of several hundred of the donors, a V segment was called functional when productive rearrangements were above 56.7%, and segregating when the standard deviation between donors exceeded 5%. To diagnose cytomegalovirus status from the catalog of TCR beta chain sequences, a statistical classification framework was built. A later analysis assigned V and J genes by comparing TCR nucleotide sequences with IMGT/GENE-DB human TR gene sequences. In a later analysis, CDR3 sequences and most-parsimonious VDJ recombination scenarios were assigned using the TCRdist pipeline. In a later analysis, each TCR beta chain was defined by its CDR3 amino acid sequence together with its V-gene family, and reads without a unique V-gene family were excluded. To address suspected cross-contamination and a sequencing artifact, a later analysis removed approximately 600 highly shared, low-generation-probability nucleotide sequences. In a later analysis, a clonal expansion index was calculated for each public chain from normalized within-repertoire ranks of inferred template counts. A later analysis computed generation probabilities with a VDJ recombination model fitted to out-of-frame rearrangements, and checked the results against IGoR. In a later analysis, hypergeometric tests were used to score TCR-TCR, TCR-HLA and TCR-CMV co-occurrence, with a repertoire-size bias correction applied to TCR pairs. To estimate false discovery rates, a later analysis permuted the HLA or CMV assignments 20 times. In a later analysis, co-occurring TCRs were grouped with DBSCAN, and TCRdist sequence similarity was added when clustering was performed within HLA-allele-positive subsets. Co-occurrence clustering excluded repertoires with fewer than 30,000 or more than 120,000 public chains, plus five with anomalous nucleotide sharing. The clones in this table, taken by TCRdb from immuneACCESS, are in-frame only. Not every clone is retained; where verified, under half of the shortfall comes from an unresolved V gene, and the cause of the rest is unknown. For V, J and clone size, that table is used; D and trimming come from the DNA. The sample profile shows under 200,000 clones; roughly 80% of them were found once. The top ten clones comprise approximately 7% of the sample.

The cohort was made up of about 670 healthy bone marrow donors. Cohort members were all nominally healthy when sampled, although unrecorded immune exposures were likely present. The donor was CMV seropositive and belonged to the group of more than 250 seropositive cohort members. A peripheral blood sample was collected from each donor, and TCR beta sequencing was performed on peripheral blood mononuclear cells. Genomic DNA extraction from the blood cell samples was performed with the Qiagen DNeasy Blood Extraction Kit. The receptor was isolated from a woman aged 25 to 45 in good health and CMV-seropositive. The rearrangement combines TRBV25-1 with TRBJ1-1; the D gene is perhaps TRBD1, on 6 matching bases. The specimen was PBMCs. The CDR3 sequence is CASQPGHYTEAFF. Here is the DNA: TGTGCCAGCCAACCGGGACACTACACTGAAGCTTTCTTT. Here the CDR3 is joined to the reference TRBV25-1 and TRBJ1-1 genes, and the full variable domain is: EADIYQTPRYLVIGTGKKITLECSQTMGHDKMYWYQQDPGMELHLIHYSYGVNSTEKGDLSSESTVSRIRTEHFPLTLESARPSHTSQYLCASQPGHYTEAFFGQGTRLTVV.